This T cell receptor (beta chain) comes out of a study of shared clonotypes between healthy human individuals. Study-wide background: A donor's plate count was three for CD4 naive and three for CD4 memory; CD8 naive had two and CD8 memory one. Study-wide results and limits: A reduction in generation probabilities was seen for non-shared clonotypes relative to those shared by all four donors. Sharing across four donors was highest in naive CD4 (roughly 5%) and lowest in memory CD8 (0.4%).

A note on this clone: Its antigen is undetermined.

Germline V lookup: CDR1 SEHNR, CDR2 FQNEAQ (reference sequence). The CDR3 length is 16 residues. The ends lost 5 bases at V and 0 bases at J; junction bases unmatched: 7. TCRdb's table, derived via immunoSEQ multiplex PCR, lists solely in-frame clones and lacks some. This sample has 2 million to 3 million clones, with 80% to 95% found just once. The chain has TRBV7-9 and TRBJ2-1; 7 nucleotides line up with TRBD1. This clonotype originated in a man aged 18 to 29 in good health. Some clones in this sample may be carry-over from other donors' samples. Sequences were obtained from naive CD4+ T cells from PBMCs. The subset was: CD45RA+ positively selected. As DNA, the CDR3 is TGTGCCAGCAGCCGCCAGACAGGGAACTCCTACAATGAGCAGTTCTTC. Translation gives CASSRQTGNSYNEQFF.